This entry features one T cell receptor (beta chain) sequence. This sample was taken from a study of T cells after somatic rescue of genetic block. CDR1 is MNHNS, CDR2 SASEGT, per germline. The length of the CDR3 is 16 residues. Unmatched junction bases numbered 7, after V lost 2 bases and J lost 3 bases. Assay: immunoSEQ multiplex PCR; the TCRdb copy retains only in-frame clones and omits some. The sample has 55,000 to 70,000 clones, around 92% seen once. Sample: peripheral blood mononuclear cells (PBMCs). This TCR came from a man aged 35 to 55. The chain joins TRBV6-1 to TRBJ2-3; 8 nucleotides line up with TRBD2. The CDR3 loop reads CASSEIGGEGTDTQYF. Written as DNA, the CDR3 is TGTGCCAGCAGTGAAATCGGGGGGGAGGGGACAGATACGCAGTATTTT.